This is a list of T cell receptor beta chains from one sample in a study of shared clonotypes between healthy human individuals. TCRdb's table, derived via immunoSEQ multiplex PCR, lists solely in-frame clones and lacks some. The table records roughly 2.1 million clones, roughly 91% of them present only once. The specimen sequenced was naive CD8+ T cells from PBMCs. The receptor source for this set is a man younger than 35 in good health. Some clones in this sample may be carry-over from other donors' samples. Both conserved end residues are trimmed from each CDR3. The order of the fields is CDR3 protein, CDR3 length, V gene.

ASSLGRTGGTEAF	13	TRBV7-6
ASSPPARITGELF	13	TRBV28
ASSLVPETGQPQH	13	TRBV7-8
ASSFGGSGETQY	12	TRBV27
AHTYSGSSYNEQF	13	TRBV30
ASSRGLAGATSSYNEQF	17	TRBV5-1
AIMEDWDTEAF	11	TRBV10-3
ASSATAGLAGGEQY	14	TRBV7-8
ASSPQLGSNEQF	12	TRBV4-1
ASSDRAGHQPQH	12	TRBV27
ASSPWRRNGGETQY	14	TRBV25-1
ASSGGGHWYEQY	12	TRBV5-6
ASSPKGTNTGELF	13	TRBV4-1
ASISGSSYNEQF	12	TRBV28
ASSPPLNTEAF	11	TRBV18
ASSLDLGPSSYEQY	14	TRBV11-2
ASSLFGRLSGNTIY	14	TRBV7-2
ASSQGKITNYGYT	13	TRBV5-5
ASSAGVRTEAF	11	TRBV9
ATSRDDGGTVYEQY	14	TRBV15